This TCR beta chain was sequenced during a study of vaccination effects on CD4 cells after COVID-19. Culture lasted about 11 days before CD4+ T cell isolation. Vaccinated participants had no history of SARS-CoV-2 infection and tested negative for nucleocapsid antibodies. The protocol was immunoSEQ multiplex PCR, while the TCRdb copy is restricted to in-frame clones and leaves out a portion. The sample carries 50,000 or so clones, approximately 70% recorded once. Regarding the study as a whole: In vaccinees who were healthy, merely 1 out of 255 vaccine-induced clones cross-reacted with common cold coronaviruses.

Trimming pared 2 bases from V and 0 bases from J, leaving 11 bases between. Germline loops: CDR1 SGHVS, CDR2 FQNEAQ. The length of the CDR3 is 16 residues. This clone has a single count. What it binds is unknown. The TCR comes from a human donor who received a COVID-19 vaccine. Sequences were derived from CD4+ T cells from PBMCs cultured without peptide, sampled before COVID-19 vaccination. The chain links TRBV7-8 to TRBJ1-3; D gene unclear. DNA for the CDR3: TGTGCCAGCAGCTTAACTATCAAAGACTCTGGAAACACCATATATTTT. It yields the protein CASSLTIKDSGNTIYF.